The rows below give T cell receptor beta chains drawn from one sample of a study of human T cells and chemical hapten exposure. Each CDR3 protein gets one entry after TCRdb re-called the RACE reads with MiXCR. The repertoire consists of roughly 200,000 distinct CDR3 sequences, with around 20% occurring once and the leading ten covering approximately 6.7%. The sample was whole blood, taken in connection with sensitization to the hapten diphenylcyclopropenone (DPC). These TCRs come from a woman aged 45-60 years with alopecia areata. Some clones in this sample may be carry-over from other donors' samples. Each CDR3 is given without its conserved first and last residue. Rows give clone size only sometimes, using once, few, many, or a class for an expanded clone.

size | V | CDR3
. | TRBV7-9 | ASTNLRAQNEKLF
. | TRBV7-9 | ASSAGGARIQETQY
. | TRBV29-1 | SVSPGSNQPQH
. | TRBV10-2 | ASKPTGGVYEQY
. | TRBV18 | ASSPSGTGTIYT
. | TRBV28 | ASSQTSGSVFNTGELF
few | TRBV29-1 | SVERQISYEQY
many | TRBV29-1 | SVGQGLAGYT
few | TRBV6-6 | ASSYRGAYNEQF
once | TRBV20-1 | SARGPGGDTQY
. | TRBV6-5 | ASSYAVRSLGNYGYT
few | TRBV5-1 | ASSFWGVAYNSPLH
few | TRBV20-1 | SARVPDRAGEQY
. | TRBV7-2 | ASSTKDRVGTEAF
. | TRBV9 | ASSFRTSGRTDTQY
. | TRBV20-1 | SAYSLGLADYNEQF
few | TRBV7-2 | ASSTPKIAYNEQF
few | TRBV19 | ASSTRRSQRTMNTEAF
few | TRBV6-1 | ASSDRTRANYGYT
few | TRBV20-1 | SALAPGGVTEAF
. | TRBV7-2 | ASSPSSADTQY
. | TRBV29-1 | SVAGDSLYGELF
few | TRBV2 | ASRRDRGEAF
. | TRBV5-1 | ASSLELSSHEQF
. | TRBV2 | ASMRGAGDTEAF
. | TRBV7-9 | ASSSGWGNEQF
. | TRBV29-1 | SVGVAEGYT
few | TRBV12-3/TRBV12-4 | ASSTQGYEQY
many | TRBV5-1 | ASSLGLDRTGNTIY
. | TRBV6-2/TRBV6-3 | ATRRGTGDSPLH
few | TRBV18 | ASSPRDRGPNTGELF
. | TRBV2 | ASSDVRRTSGRGYEQY
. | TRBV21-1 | ASSKKRREGNHNEQF
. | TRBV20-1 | SAGTAGWLNTIY
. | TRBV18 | ASSSGDRFNQPQH
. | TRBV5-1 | ASSQFSTDTQY
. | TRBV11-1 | ASSLVSGIPDTQY
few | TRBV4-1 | ASSQDSGTARGEQY
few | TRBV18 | ASSPLAGDTDTQY